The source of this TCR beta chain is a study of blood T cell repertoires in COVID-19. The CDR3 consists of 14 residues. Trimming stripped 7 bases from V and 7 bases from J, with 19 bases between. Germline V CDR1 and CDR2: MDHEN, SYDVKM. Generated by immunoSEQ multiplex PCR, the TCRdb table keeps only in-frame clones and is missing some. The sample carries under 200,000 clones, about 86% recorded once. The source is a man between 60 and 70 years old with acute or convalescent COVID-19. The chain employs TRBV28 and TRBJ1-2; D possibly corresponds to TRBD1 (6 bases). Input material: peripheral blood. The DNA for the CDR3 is TGTGCCAGCAAATCCCCGGACAGAGCGTTTGGCTACACCTTC. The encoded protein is CASKSPDRAFGYTF.